These 22 T cell receptor beta chains were all obtained from the same sample, sequenced in a study of healthy donors' naive CD4 and CD8 T cells. Each TCR library used approximately 500 ng of total RNA and a linear amplification protocol. Using its own MiXCR run on the reads, TCRdb lists one record per CDR3 protein. This sample has approximately 180,000 distinct CDR3 sequences, with over 60% found just once. The sample comprised naive CD4+ and CD8+ T cells sorted from blood, pooled from several donors. All receptors derive from a pool of human donors in good health; the sample pools cells from several healthy donors.

The genes are TRBV5-4 and TRBJ1-2; D is ambiguous. The CDR3 is 12 amino acids. V was cut by 5 bases and J by 5 bases, with 10 bases left in between. From germline, CDR1 is SGHNT and CDR2 YYREEE (reference sequence). This CDR3 reads CASRADTYGYTF. The CDR3 nucleotides are TGTGCCAGCAGGGCAGATACATATGGCTACACCTTC.

The chain joins TRBV27 to TRBJ2-3; D ambiguous. V lost 5 bases, J lost 1 base, and 7 bases lay in between. The germline CDR1 and CDR2 sequences are MNHEY and SMNVEV (reference sequence). There are 13 residues in the CDR3. The CDR3 nucleotides are TGTGCCAGCAGTCGTTTGGGCACAGATACGCAGTATTTT. Its protein is CASSRLGTDTQYF.

This clonotype was found a few times. This chain uses TRBV19 with TRBJ1-2; D not resolved. This CDR3 contains 14 residues. In germline, CDR1 is LNHDA, CDR2 SQIVND (reference sequence). V was trimmed by 7 bases and J by 4 bases, leaving 16 bases between them. The CDR3 DNA sequence: TGTGCCAGTACCTGGACCCCGGCGGCCTATGGCTACACCTTC. Its translation is CASTWTPAAYGYTF.

The rearrangement uses TRBV2 and TRBJ2-5, with 7 positions matching TRBD2. CDR3 length: 15 residues. Trimming took 3 bases from V and 5 from J; bases not matched to a gene: 9. Per the germline V gene, CDR1 is SNHLY and CDR2 is FYNNEI. CDR3 coding DNA: TGTGCCAGCAGTGACGATGCGGGAGCTTTTGAGACCCAGTACTTC. Its protein is CASSDDAGAFETQYF. The variable domain in full, completed from reference TRBV2 and TRBJ2-5, reads EPEVTQTPSHQVTQMGQEVILRCVPISNHLYFYWYRQILGQKVEFLVSFYNNEISEKSEIFDDQFSVERPDGSNFTLKIRSTKLEDSAMYFCASSDDAGAFETQYFGPGTRLLVL.

The chain has TRBV20-1 and TRBJ1-6; D is unclear. The CDR3 sequence is 16 residues long. Trimming removed 0 bases from V and 8 bases from J, with 17 bases in between. Germline CDR1 reads DFQATT; CDR2 reads SNEGSKA (reference sequence). This chain's CDR3 is CSARDSRTMGDSPLHF. The CDR3 DNA follows: TGCAGTGCTAGAGATTCCAGGACGATGGGAGATTCACCCCTCCACTTT.

The chain carries TRBV28 and TRBJ2-7; perhaps TRBD2 as D (6 bases). The CDR3 spans 16 residues. The germline CDR1 and CDR2 sequences are MDHEN and SYDVKM. V was trimmed by 7 bases and J by 2 bases, leaving 21 bases between them. The CDR3 DNA reads TGTGCCAGCACCGTGAACGCGGGGATTGCCGCCTACGAGCAGTACTTC. Residues: CASTVNAGIAAYEQYF.

The chain is built from TRBV12-3 or TRBV12-4 and TRBJ1-5; D is ambiguous. The CDR3 has 12 amino acids. Trimming shortened V by 1 base and J by 7 bases, and 5 bases separated the two germline ends. CDR3 DNA: TGTGCCAGCAGTTTAGAGGTCCAGCCCCAGCATTTT. The encoded protein is CASSLEVQPQHF.

This clonotype showed up just once. This sequence joins TRBV7-9 and TRBJ2-7, with TRBD1 matching 7 bases. The CDR3 has 13 amino acids. V shed 3 bases and J 5 bases; nucleotides not matched to a gene: 4. From germline, CDR1 is SEHNR and CDR2 FQNEAQ (reference sequence). DNA of the CDR3: TGTGCCAGCAGCTTCTCAGGGGGTGACGAGCAGTACTTC. It codes for CASSFSGGDEQYF.

This clonotype was detected a few times. This chain joins TRBV10-3 and TRBJ2-7; no clear D. Between the trimmed V and J ends, which lost 3 bases and 2 bases, there was a span of 11 bases. The CDR3 sequence is 14 residues long. Germline lookup yields CDR1 ENHRY and CDR2 SYGVKD. CDR3 in amino acids: CAISDLQSTYEQYF. CDR3 bases: TGTGCCATCAGTGATCTTCAGTCGACCTACGAGCAGTACTTC.

The chain recombines TRBV19 with TRBJ2-5, with a weak D call TRBD1 (5 bases). The V end was cut by 6 bases, the J end by 2 bases, with 16 bases between. The CDR3 sequence is 15 residues long. Germline V CDR1 and CDR2: LNHDA, SQIVND (reference sequence). The CDR3 coding sequence is TGTGCCAGTAGCCGACAGTGGCCCACTCAAGAGACCCAGTACTTC. Translated, it gives CASSRQWPTQETQYF.

The chain is built from TRBV10-3 and TRBJ2-1, with D possibly TRBD2 on 5 matching bases. The CDR3 has 11 amino acids. V dropped 6 bases and J dropped 7 bases, with 7 bases sitting between them. The germline CDR1 and CDR2 sequences are ENHRY and SYGVKD. The DNA for the CDR3 is TGTGCCATCAGATCGGGAAATGAGCAGTTCTTC. Its protein is CAIRSGNEQFF.

The chain has TRBV29-1 and TRBJ1-2; no clear D gene. CDR1 SQVTM and CDR2 ANQGSEA come from the germline V gene. CDR3 length equals 13 residues. V was cut by 3 bases and J by 4 bases, with 12 bases left in between. The CDR3 DNA follows: TGCAGCGTTGACCTCCCGGAGAGCTATGGCTACACCTTC. Its protein is CSVDLPESYGYTF. Full variable domain (missing parts from reference TRBV29-1 and TRBJ1-2): SAVISQKPSRDICQRGTSLTIQCQVDSQVTMMFWYRQQPGQSLTLIATANQGSEATYESGFVIDKFPISRPNLTFSTLTVSNMSPEDSSIYLCSVDLPESYGYTFGSGTRLTVV.

The chain links TRBV5-1 to TRBJ2-5; 10 bases line up with TRBD1. The CDR3 contains 16 residues. From germline, CDR1 is SGHRS and CDR2 YFSETQ. Trimming removed 3 bases from V and 0 bases from J; junction bases left unmatched: 5. As DNA, the CDR3 is TGCGCCAGCAGCTCCGGGACAGGGGCGTACCAAGAGACCCAGTACTTC. It translates to CASSSGTGAYQETQYF.

The V call is TRBV2, the J call TRBJ2-7, with D possibly called TRBD1 or TRBD2 (5 bases each). V shed 6 bases and J shed 2 bases, with 17 bases lying between them. Germline V lookup: CDR1 SNHLY, CDR2 FYNNEI. The CDR3 extends over 15 amino acids. CDR3 protein: CASSRRRDGTYEQYF. The CDR3 nucleotides are TGTGCCAGCAGCAGACGCCGGGACGGTACCTACGAGCAGTACTTC.

The V gene is TRBV6-2 or TRBV6-3, the J gene TRBJ1-2; D might be TRBD1 (5 bases). The germline gives CDR1 MNHEY, CDR2 SVGEGT. Trimming took 5 bases from V and 2 from J, leaving 9 bases between them. The length of the CDR3 is 13 residues. DNA of the CDR3: TGTGCCAGCAGTGCGGAGGGGAACTATGGCTACACCTTC. Translation gives CASSAEGNYGYTF.

This clonotype was detected once. The V gene is TRBV29-1, the J gene TRBJ2-3; the match to TRBD2 covers 8 bases. After removal of 0 bases from V and 5 bases from J, the junction contained 7 bases not matched to a gene. This CDR3 is built from 15 residues. Germline lookup yields CDR1 SQVTM and CDR2 ANQGSEA. CDR3 sequence: CSVEDIAGWQDTQYF. The CDR3 DNA reads as TGCAGCGTTGAAGACATAGCGGGATGGCAAGATACGCAGTATTTT.

The chain combines TRBV29-1 with TRBJ1-2; 8 bases match TRBD1. The germline gives CDR1 SQVTM, CDR2 ANQGSEA. J was trimmed by 4 bases and V by 3 bases; bases with no gene match: 7. The CDR3 is 14 amino acids. CDR3 in amino acids: CSVETTGASYGYTF. The CDR3 bases are TGCAGCGTTGAGACGACAGGGGCCAGCTATGGCTACACCTTC.

The chain combines TRBV29-1 with TRBJ1-2; D remains ambiguous. This CDR3 has 11 amino acids. The germline V gene has CDR1 SQVTM and CDR2 ANQGSEA. V dropped 4 bases and J dropped 7 bases, with 10 bases sitting between them. Written as DNA, the CDR3 is TGCAGCGTTGGAGGAGGCTTTGGCTACACCTTC. Its protein is CSVGGGFGYTF.

This chain uses TRBV11-3 with TRBJ1-1, with a weak D call TRBD1 (5 bases). Germline CDR1 reads SGHNT; CDR2 reads YENEEA. Trimming stripped 5 bases from V and 4 bases from J, with 23 bases between. The CDR3 totals 17 residues. CDR3 protein: CASSPRQIVGYGTEAFF. The DNA of the CDR3 is TGTGCCAGCAGCCCCAGACAGATCGTGGGCTACGGCACTGAAGCTTTCTTT.

The genes are TRBV19 and TRBJ2-5; 7 nucleotides agree with TRBD2. With 3 bases clipped from V and 5 bases from J, the junction kept 12 bases outside the gene matches. Germline V gene lookup returns CDR1 LNHDA and CDR2 SQIVND (reference sequence). The CDR3 totals 16 residues. The CDR3 DNA reads TGTGCCAGTAGTATTAAGGGTGGCGGGGGAACGGAGACCCAGTACTTC. Protein sequence: CASSIKGGGGTETQYF. The full variable domain, with the rest looked up from reference TRBV19 and TRBJ2-5, is DGGITQSPKYLFRKEGQNVTLSCEQNLNHDAMYWYRQDPGQGLRLIYYSQIVNDFQKGDIAEGYSVSREKKESFPLTVTSAQKNPTAFYLCASSIKGGGGTETQYFGPGTRLLVL.

The chain recombines TRBV29-1 with TRBJ2-1, with no clear D. Germline CDR1 and CDR2: SQVTM and ANQGSEA. V was clipped by 7 bases and J by 8 bases, with 9 bases between them. The CDR3 spans 10 residues. The CDR3 bases are TGCAGCGCTCTTCGGTATGAGCAGTTCTTC. Protein: CSALRYEQFF.

The chain has TRBV11-2 and TRBJ2-3; TRBD2 agrees at 14 bases. Germline V gives CDR1 SGHAT, CDR2 FQNNGV. V gave up 5 bases and J gave up 8 bases; unmatched junction bases: 3. The CDR3 consists of 14 residues. This CDR3 reads CASSLGLAGGTQYF. In nucleotides, the CDR3 is TGTGCCAGCAGCCTCGGACTAGCGGGAGGTACGCAGTATTTT.